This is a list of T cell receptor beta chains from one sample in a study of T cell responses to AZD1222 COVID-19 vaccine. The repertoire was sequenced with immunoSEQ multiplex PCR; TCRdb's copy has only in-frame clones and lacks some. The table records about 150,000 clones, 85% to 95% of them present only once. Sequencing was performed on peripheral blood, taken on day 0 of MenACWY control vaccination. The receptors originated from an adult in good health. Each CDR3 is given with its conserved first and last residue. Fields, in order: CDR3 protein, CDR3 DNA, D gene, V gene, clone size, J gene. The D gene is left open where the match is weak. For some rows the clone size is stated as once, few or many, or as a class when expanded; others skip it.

CASSLYPPGVTYNEQFF	TGTGCCAGCAGCTTATATCCCCCGGGGGTCACCTACAATGAGCAGTTCTTC	NA	TRBV7-3	NA	TRBJ2-1
CASSFGQGAEKLFF	TGCGCCAGCAGCTTTGGCCAGGGTGCTGAAAAACTGTTTTTT	NA	TRBV5-1	many	TRBJ1-4
CASSSTTGTYQPQHF	TGTGCCAGCAGCTCTACGACAGGGACGTATCAGCCCCAGCATTTT	TRBD1	TRBV7-2	NA	TRBJ1-5
CASSKTLVRLNEQFF	TGTGCCAGCAGTAAGACACTAGTCAGGCTCAATGAGCAGTTCTTC	NA	TRBV6-2/TRBV6-3	NA	TRBJ2-1
CATSRGQLNTEAFF	TGTGCCACCAGCAGGGGACAGTTGAACACTGAAGCTTTCTTT	TRBD1	TRBV15	NA	TRBJ1-1
CASRRTGTTEAFF	TGTGCCAGCAGGAGAACAGGGACCACTGAAGCTTTCTTT	NA	TRBV12-3/TRBV12-4	NA	TRBJ1-1
CASSVGGGRSSPLHF	TGTGCCAGCAGCGTAGGGGGAGGGCGTAGTTCACCCCTCCACTTT	NA	TRBV9	NA	TRBJ1-6
CASSPRAAGGPEQYF	TGTGCCAGCTCACCGAGGGCAGCGGGAGGGCCGGAGCAGTACTTC	TRBD2	TRBV18	NA	TRBJ2-7
CASSLRGGLSYNEQFF	TGTGCCAGCAGCTTAAGAGGGGGGCTCTCCTACAATGAGCAGTTCTTC	NA	TRBV7-6	NA	TRBJ2-1
CAWSPENYGYTF	TGTGCCTGGAGCCCAGAAAACTATGGCTACACCTTC	NA	TRBV30	NA	TRBJ1-2
CASSPGVNYGYTF	TGTGCCAGCAGCCCCGGGGTTAACTATGGCTACACCTTC	NA	TRBV6-2/TRBV6-3	NA	TRBJ1-2
CASSSQNRELGNTIYF	TGTGCCAGCAGCTCCCAGAACAGGGAACTAGGCAACACCATATATTTT	NA	TRBV13	few	TRBJ1-3
CASSQGVPNTEAFF	TGTGCCAGCAGCCAAGGAGTACCGAACACTGAAGCTTTCTTT	NA	TRBV3-1/TRBV3-2	NA	TRBJ1-1
CASSSRTSGSPGELFF	TGTGCCAGCAGCTCGAGGACTAGCGGGAGCCCCGGGGAGCTGTTTTTT	TRBD2	TRBV7-3	few	TRBJ2-2
CAWTRVRSSYEQYF	TGTGCCTGGACCCGGGTCCGTAGCTCCTACGAGCAGTACTTC	NA	TRBV30	NA	TRBJ2-7
CASSFLGAGNTIYF	TGTGCCAGCAGTTTCTTGGGGGCTGGAAACACCATATATTTT	NA	TRBV27	NA	TRBJ1-3
CASSYQDRGLTEAFF	TGTGCCAGCAGCTACCAGGACAGGGGATTAACTGAAGCTTTCTTT	TRBD1	TRBV5-4	NA	TRBJ1-1
CASSFFRGETQYF	TGTGCCAGCAGCTTTTTCAGGGGGGAGACCCAGTACTTC	TRBD1	TRBV7-9	NA	TRBJ2-5
CASNKGTDNTAGELFF	TGTGCCAGCAATAAAGGGACGGATAACACGGCCGGGGAGCTGTTTTTT	NA	TRBV5-5	many	TRBJ2-2
CASRPTGINSPLHF	TGTGCCAGCAGACCAACAGGGATTAACTCACCCCTCCACTTT	NA	TRBV4-2	NA	TRBJ1-6
CAWIPAPGDRSYNSPLHF	TGTGCCTGGATACCGGCCCCAGGGGACCGCTCCTATAATTCACCCCTCCACTTT	NA	TRBV30	NA	TRBJ1-6
CASSLGGLIEKLFF	TGTGCCAGCAGCTTAGGAGGGCTGATAGAAAAACTGTTTTTT	NA	TRBV7-2	NA	TRBJ1-4
CASSYVSGANVLTF	TGTGCCAGCAGTTATGTCTCTGGGGCCAACGTCCTGACTTTC	NA	TRBV27	NA	TRBJ2-6
CASRPGQYQETQYF	TGTGCCAGCAGACCGGGACAGTACCAAGAGACCCAGTACTTC	TRBD1	TRBV5-4	NA	TRBJ2-5
CASSPGGTERPYTEAFF	TGCGCCAGCAGCCCCGGGGGGACAGAACGCCCCTACACTGAAGCTTTCTTT	TRBD1	TRBV4-1	NA	TRBJ1-1
CASSLEGTSGRFEQYF	TGTGCCAGCAGCTTGGAAGGGACTAGCGGGAGGTTCGAGCAGTACTTC	TRBD2	TRBV7-2	few	TRBJ2-7
CAWKTGGTPISMGYTF	TGTGCCTGGAAGACAGGGGGAACACCGATTTCTATGGGCTACACCTTC	TRBD1	TRBV30	once	TRBJ1-2
CASSQGVGTEQFF	TGTGCCAGCAGCCAAGGTGTTGGGACTGAGCAGTTCTTC	NA	TRBV14	NA	TRBJ2-1
CASSHWTVEKLFF	TGTGCCAGCAGCCATTGGACAGTCGAAAAACTGTTTTTT	NA	TRBV5-6	NA	TRBJ1-4
CASSPRTTYEQYF	TGTGCCAGCTCACCACGGACAACTTACGAGCAGTACTTC	NA	TRBV18	NA	TRBJ2-7
CASNDWGKMGGYTF	TGTGCCAGCAACGACTGGGGGAAAATGGGTGGCTACACCTTC	NA	TRBV6-5	NA	TRBJ1-2
CASSFYSTEKLFF	TGTGCCAGCAGCTTTTATAGTACCGAAAAACTGTTTTTT	NA	TRBV5-4	once	TRBJ1-4
CASSLSGPQNSPLHF	TGTGCCAGCAGCTTATCGGGTCCCCAAAATTCACCCCTCCACTTT	NA	TRBV11-2	NA	TRBJ1-6
CASSPPRGRRPYGYTF	TGTGCCAGCAGCCCTCCCAGGGGGCGCAGACCCTATGGCTACACCTTC	TRBD1	TRBV3-1/TRBV3-2	NA	TRBJ1-2
CASSYTTDSEAFF	TGTGCCAGCAGTTACACTACGGACAGTGAAGCTTTCTTT	NA	TRBV6-6	NA	TRBJ1-1
CASSLTGEVPGELFF	TGTGCCAGCAGTTTAACGGGAGAGGTGCCCGGGGAGCTGTTTTTT	NA	TRBV27	NA	TRBJ2-2
CAWSGTTEWETQYF	TGTGCCTGGAGTGGAACGACAGAATGGGAGACCCAGTACTTC	NA	TRBV30	NA	TRBJ2-5
CASRRQGADGYTF	TGTGCCAGCCGGAGACAGGGGGCCGATGGCTACACCTTC	TRBD1	TRBV6-5	NA	TRBJ1-2
CASSPQDFNNEQFF	TGTGCCAGCAGCCCTCAGGACTTTAACAATGAGCAGTTCTTC	NA	TRBV7-3	few	TRBJ2-1
CASSGLTGRNTEAFF	TGCGCCAGCAGTGGTCTGACAGGGCGGAACACTGAAGCTTTCTTT	TRBD1	TRBV10-2	NA	TRBJ1-1
CASSATGQGVGNTIYF	TGTGCCAGCAGCGCAACGGGACAGGGGGTAGGAAACACCATATATTTT	TRBD1	TRBV5-4	NA	TRBJ1-3
CASRTDGNTEAFF	TGTGCCAGCAGAACAGACGGTAACACTGAAGCTTTCTTT	NA	TRBV2	NA	TRBJ1-1
CASSLGGVDEQFF	TGTGCCAGCAGCTTAGGGGGTGTCGATGAGCAGTTCTTC	NA	TRBV7-3	NA	TRBJ2-1
CASSVDMTSGRYEQYF	TGTGCCAGCAGCGTAGATATGACTAGCGGGCGCTACGAGCAGTACTTC	TRBD2	TRBV9	NA	TRBJ2-7
CASRDDRARQPQHF	TGTGCCAGCAGGGATGACAGGGCACGGCAGCCCCAGCATTTT	TRBD1	TRBV6-5	once	TRBJ1-5
CASSDPGRPIYEQYF	TGCGCCAGCAGTGATCCGGGACGGCCGATCTACGAGCAGTACTTC	NA	TRBV10-1	NA	TRBJ2-7
CASSLAGQGGSPLHF	TGTGCCAGCAGCTTGGCGGGACAGGGGGGCTCACCCCTCCACTTT	TRBD1	TRBV13	NA	TRBJ1-6
CATSDREGARDGYTF	TGTGCCACCAGTGATAGGGAGGGGGCGCGGGATGGCTACACCTTC	TRBD1	TRBV24-1	NA	TRBJ1-2
CASSLSGTVSSYNSPLHF	TGTGCCAGCAGTTTATCCGGGACAGTTAGCTCCTATAATTCACCCCTCCACTTT	TRBD1	TRBV27	NA	TRBJ1-6
CASSGGQSLNTEAFF	TGCGCCAGCAGCGGCGGACAGTCGCTGAACACTGAAGCTTTCTTT	NA	TRBV5-1	NA	TRBJ1-1
CASKIQNYGYTF	TGTGCCAGCAAAATACAGAACTATGGCTACACCTTC	NA	TRBV6-5	NA	TRBJ1-2
CASSLERVSYNEQFF	TGTGCCAGCAGCTTGGAAAGAGTTTCCTACAATGAGCAGTTCTTC	NA	TRBV5-4	NA	TRBJ2-1
CASSLGGSRGEQYF	TGTGCCAGCAGTTTGGGCGGGAGTAGGGGCGAGCAGTACTTC	TRBD2	TRBV28	NA	TRBJ2-7
CASSRDRAREAFF	TGTGCCAGCAGTCGGGACAGGGCTCGTGAAGCTTTCTTT	TRBD1	TRBV27	NA	TRBJ1-1
CASSARKTEAFF	TGTGCCAGCAGTGCCCGCAAGACTGAAGCTTTCTTT	NA	TRBV27	NA	TRBJ1-1
CASSFSGRLYNEQFF	TGTGCCAGCAGTTTTAGCGGGCGACTATACAATGAGCAGTTCTTC	TRBD2	TRBV6-5	NA	TRBJ2-1
CASSVLGGMGNQPQHF	TGTGCCAGCAGTGTCCTGGGAGGGATGGGCAATCAGCCCCAGCATTTT	NA	TRBV2	NA	TRBJ1-5
CASSEGQGREKLFF	TGTGCCAGCAGTGAGGGACAGGGTCGCGAAAAACTGTTTTTT	TRBD1	TRBV6-1	NA	TRBJ1-4
CASIGPGTTSDEQFF	TGTGCCAGCATTGGCCCCGGGACTACCTCCGATGAGCAGTTCTTC	TRBD2	TRBV28	NA	TRBJ2-1
CSGRPTVGEQYF	TGCAGCGGCCGTCCGACCGTGGGCGAGCAGTACTTC	NA	TRBV29-1	NA	TRBJ2-7